This paragraph covers one T cell receptor (beta chain) sequence. The CDR3 consists of 15 residues. Trimming cost V 3 bases and J 4 bases; bases outside gene matches: 6. Germline loops: CDR1 MNHEY, CDR2 SVGAGI. The data derive from a study of Ad26.COV2.S vaccination and SARS-CoV-2 variants. Sample treatment: some 20 received Ad26.COV2.S at low or high dose, single or two shots; 5 received placebo; per-sample allocation not given. Sampling was performed 63 days after the first vaccine or placebo injection. Profiled with immunoSEQ multiplex PCR; TCRdb holds only in-frame clones, not every one. This sample carries approximately 480,000 clones, roughly 85% of them seen once, and the ten largest clones take roughly 13%.

V gene TRBV6-5 combines with J gene TRBJ2-1; the match to TRBD2 covers 7 bases. This sample comprised peripheral blood, obtained in a trial of Ad26.COV2.S vaccine versus placebo. This clonotype was obtained from a person aged 18 to 65 who received the Ad26.COV2.S COVID-19 vaccine or a placebo. For the CDR3, the DNA is TGTGCCAGCAGTTATGCGGGAGTGGCGTACAATGAGCAGTTCTTC. This gives the protein CASSYAGVAYNEQFF.